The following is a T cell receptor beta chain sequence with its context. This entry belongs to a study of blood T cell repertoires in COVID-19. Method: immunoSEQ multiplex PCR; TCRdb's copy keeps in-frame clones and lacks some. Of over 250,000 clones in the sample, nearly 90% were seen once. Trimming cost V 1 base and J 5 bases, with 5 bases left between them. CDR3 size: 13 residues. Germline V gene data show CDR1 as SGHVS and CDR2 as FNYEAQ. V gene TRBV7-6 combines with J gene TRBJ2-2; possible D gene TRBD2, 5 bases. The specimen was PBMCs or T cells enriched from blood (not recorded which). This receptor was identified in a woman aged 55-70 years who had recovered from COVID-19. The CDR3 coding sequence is TGTGCCAGCAGCTTAGGGGAGACCGGGGAGCTGTTTTTT. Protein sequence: CASSLGETGELFF.